The subject of this entry is one TCR beta chain. No antigen is known for it. V lost 2 bases and J lost 4, with 4 bases in between. Germline V gene data show CDR1 as SGHTS and CDR2 as YDEGEE. The CDR3 sequence is 12 residues long. This record belongs to a study of T cell responses to AZD1222 COVID-19 vaccine. TCRdb keeps only in-frame clones here, not all; method: immunoSEQ multiplex PCR. The table shows fewer than 130,000 clones, with 70% to 90% occurring only once. Whole-study findings and limits: The CD4 TCRs associated with vaccination extended across spike and predominated at 160-218 and 743-854. Elevations in Spike-specific TCR breadth and depth followed administration of two AZD1222 doses.

This chain uses TRBV5-8 with TRBJ2-1; unclear D gene. The specimen comprised peripheral blood, sampled on day 0 of AZD1222 vaccination. The source is an adult in good health. CDR3 DNA: TGTGCCAGCAGCTTCCGGTACAATGAGCAGTTCTTC. It translates to CASSFRYNEQFF.